These 16 T cell receptor beta chains were all obtained from the same sample, sequenced in a study of CD8 T cells in ankylosing spondylitis. In TCRdb, the 5' RACE reads were re-called with MiXCR into one record per CDR3 protein. The table includes tens of thousands of distinct CDR3 sequences, about 27% detected once. The sample comprised blood, either unsorted or a sorted T cell fraction (not recorded which). These receptors all stem from a male donor with ankylosing spondylitis or in good health (not recorded which).

In this sample, this clonotype turned up a few times. J is TRBJ2-2 and V is TRBV4-1; perhaps TRBD1 as D (5 bases). V lost 2 bases and J lost 0, with 10 bases in between. The CDR3 is 16 amino acids. The V gene's germline CDR1 is MGHRA and CDR2 YSYEKL. This chain's CDR3 is CASSQLQGANTGELFF. As DNA, the CDR3 is TGCGCCAGCAGCCAATTACAAGGGGCGAACACCGGGGAGCTGTTTTTT.

This clonotype turned up a few times. The rearrangement links TRBV5-1 to TRBJ2-1; the D gene could be TRBD1 or TRBD2 (5 bases each). The CDR3 totals 15 residues. V dropped 5 bases and J dropped 0 bases, with 12 bases sitting between them. Germline V gene data show CDR1 as SGHRS and CDR2 as YFSETQ. CDR3 DNA: TGCGCCAGCAGACCGAGGGGAAGCTCCTACAATGAGCAGTTCTTC. Translated: CASRPRGSSYNEQFF. Full variable domain (rest looked up from reference TRBV5-1 and TRBJ2-1): KAGVTQTPRYLIKTRGQQVTLSCSPISGHRSVSWYQQTPGQGLQFLFEYFSETQRNKGNFPGRFSGRQFSNSRSEMNVSTLELGDSALYLCASRPRGSSYNEQFFGPGTRLTVL.

This clonotype was detected only a few times. The CDR3 DNA follows: TGTGCCAGCAGTTTAAGGGACGGGAATGAAAAACTGTTTTTT. Encoded protein: CASSLRDGNEKLFF. The gene calls are TRBV12-3 or TRBV12-4 and TRBJ1-4; D perhaps matches TRBD1 (5 bases). Trimming stripped 2 bases from V and 5 bases from J, with 9 bases between. The CDR3 extends over 14 amino acids.

The table lists this clonotype with a few counts. The chain uses TRBV12-3 or TRBV12-4 and TRBJ1-1; D gene ambiguous. The CDR3 covers 14 residues. Trimming took 4 bases from V and 4 from J, leaving 13 bases between them. As DNA, the CDR3 is TGTGCCAGCAGTTCTATGGGTGGGAGCACTGAAGCTTTCTTT. Residues: CASSSMGGSTEAFF.

The chain combines TRBV3-1 with TRBJ2-7; no reliable D call. The CDR3 is 13 residues long. Germline CDR1 LGHDT, CDR2 YNNKEL (reference sequence). Deletions cut 3 bases from V and 3 bases from J, with 9 bases between. The CDR3 spells CASSQGNYYEQYF. The CDR3 nucleotides are TGTGCCAGCAGCCAGGGGAATTACTACGAGCAGTACTTC.

The chain links TRBV29-1 to TRBJ2-1; TRBD2 is a possible D gene (6 bases). Germline loops: CDR1 SQVTM, CDR2 ANQGSEA. V lost 3 bases and J lost 7, with 22 bases in between. The CDR3 covers 16 residues. The CDR3 bases are TGCAGCGTTGAGGGTGGGGCTAGCGCGCGGGTAAATGAGCAGTTCTTC. It encodes CSVEGGASARVNEQFF.

The chain recombines TRBV7-3 with TRBJ2-1, with 13 bases identical to TRBD2. V lost 4 bases and J lost 7; bases outside the gene matches: 4. The CDR3 is 15 amino acids. Germline CDR1 is SGHTA and CDR2 is FQGTGA. Here the CDR3 reads CASSSTLAGGNEQFF. The CDR3 region has the DNA TGTGCCAGCAGCTCGACACTAGCGGGGGGGAATGAGCAGTTCTTC.

The genes are TRBV3-1 and TRBJ2-3; D gene unclear. V lost 4 bases and J lost 2, with 16 bases in between. Germline V lookup: CDR1 LGHDT, CDR2 YNNKEL (reference sequence). The CDR3 contains 16 residues. CDR3: CASSPQSGFYTDTQYF. Written as DNA, the CDR3 is TGTGCCAGCAGCCCACAGTCGGGCTTTTACACAGATACGCAGTATTTT.

The V call is TRBV7-2, the J call TRBJ2-3; 8 bases fit TRBD1. J gave up 10 bases and V 5 bases, and 2 bases lay outside the gene matches. Germline V gene sequence: CDR1 SGHTA, CDR2 FQGNSA. This CDR3 contains 11 residues. The CDR3 sequence: CASSQGQAQYF. The DNA for the CDR3 is TGTGCCAGCAGCCAGGGACAGGCGCAGTATTTT.

This clonotype has just a few counts. V usage is TRBV5-1 and J usage is TRBJ1-4; D might be TRBD1 (5 bases). The CDR3 is made up of 15 amino acids. Trimming removed 3 bases from V and 8 bases from J, with 17 bases in between. Looked up from germline, CDR1 is SGHRS and CDR2 is YFSETQ. CDR3 coding DNA: TGCGCCAGCAGCTCGACCGACCACTGGGGGGAAAAACTGTTTTTT. It codes for CASSSTDHWGEKLFF.

V and J are TRBV7-8 and TRBJ1-2; D is ambiguous. CDR3 length equals 14 residues. Trimming left V 1 base short and J 4 bases short, with 10 bases between. In germline, CDR1 is SGHVS, CDR2 FQNEAQ. The CDR3 DNA reads as TGTGCCAGCAGCTTAGATAAGGACCCCTATGGCTACACCTTC. This codes for CASSLDKDPYGYTF.

The V gene is TRBV20-1, the J gene TRBJ2-1, with D possibly matching TRBD2 (5 bases). Trimming left V 2 bases short and J 10 bases short, with 9 bases between. Germline lookup yields CDR1 DFQATT and CDR2 SNEGSKA (reference sequence). The CDR3 totals 11 residues. CDR3 protein: CSARLLGEQFF. The CDR3 nucleotides are TGCAGTGCTAGATTACTAGGGGAGCAGTTCTTC.

The chain joins TRBV7-6 to TRBJ2-1; D remains unclear. Trimming left V 6 bases short and J 0 bases short, with 12 bases between. The CDR3 has 15 amino acids. Germline V gene lookup returns CDR1 SGHVS and CDR2 FNYEAQ. The CDR3 DNA is TGTGCCAGCAGTTTAATGACTGGCTCCTACAATGAGCAGTTCTTC. Residues: CASSLMTGSYNEQFF.

This clonotype was detected only a few times. This chain joins TRBV9 and TRBJ2-7, with D possibly matching TRBD2 (5 bases). This CDR3 is 12 amino acids long. Trimming left V 0 bases short and J 5 bases short, with 6 bases between. Germline V CDR1 and CDR2: SGDLS, YYNGEE. In DNA, the CDR3 is TGTGCCAGCAGCGTAGACGGGAACGAGCAGTACTTC. Its translation is CASSVDGNEQYF.

This clonotype was seen more than once but under ten times. This chain uses TRBV7-8 with TRBJ1-1; no reliable D call. The V gene lost 5 bases and the J gene lost 4 bases, with 11 bases spanning the gap. Germline V lookup: CDR1 SGHVS, CDR2 FQNEAQ. This CDR3 is 13 amino acids long. CDR3 DNA sequence: TGTGCCAGCAGCCCCCGCGGATTCACTGAAGCTTTCTTT. The encoded protein is CASSPRGFTEAFF. The full variable domain, its missing parts supplied by reference TRBV7-8 and TRBJ1-1, is GAGVSQSPRYKVAKRGQDVALRCDPISGHVSLFWYQQALGQGPEFLTYFQNEAQLDKSGLPSDRFFAERPEGSVSTLKIQRTQQEDSAVYLCASSPRGFTEAFFGQGTRLTVV.

This clonotype appeared a few times. The chain recombines TRBV12-3 or TRBV12-4 with TRBJ1-1; D is unclear. The length of the CDR3 is 13 residues. V lost 0 bases to trimming and J lost 3 bases, with 5 bases between them. As DNA, the CDR3 is TGTGCCAGCAGTTTAGCATGGCACACTGAAGCTTTCTTT. Protein product: CASSLAWHTEAFF.